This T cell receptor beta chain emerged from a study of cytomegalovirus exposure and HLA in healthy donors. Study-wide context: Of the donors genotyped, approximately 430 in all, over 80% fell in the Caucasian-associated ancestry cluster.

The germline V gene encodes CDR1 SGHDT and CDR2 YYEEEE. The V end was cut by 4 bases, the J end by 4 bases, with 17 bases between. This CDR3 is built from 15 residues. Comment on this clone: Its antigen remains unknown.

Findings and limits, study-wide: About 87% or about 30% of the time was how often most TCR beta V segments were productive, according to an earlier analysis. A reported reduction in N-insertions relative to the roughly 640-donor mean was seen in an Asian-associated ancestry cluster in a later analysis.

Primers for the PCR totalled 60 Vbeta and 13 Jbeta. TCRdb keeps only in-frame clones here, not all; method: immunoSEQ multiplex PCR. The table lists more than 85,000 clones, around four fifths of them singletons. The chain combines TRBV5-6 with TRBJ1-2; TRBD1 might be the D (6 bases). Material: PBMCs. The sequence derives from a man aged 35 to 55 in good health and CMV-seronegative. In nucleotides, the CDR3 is TGTGCCAGCAGCCGAATAAGAGGACAGACCTATGGCTACACCTTC. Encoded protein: CASSRIRGQTYGYTF.